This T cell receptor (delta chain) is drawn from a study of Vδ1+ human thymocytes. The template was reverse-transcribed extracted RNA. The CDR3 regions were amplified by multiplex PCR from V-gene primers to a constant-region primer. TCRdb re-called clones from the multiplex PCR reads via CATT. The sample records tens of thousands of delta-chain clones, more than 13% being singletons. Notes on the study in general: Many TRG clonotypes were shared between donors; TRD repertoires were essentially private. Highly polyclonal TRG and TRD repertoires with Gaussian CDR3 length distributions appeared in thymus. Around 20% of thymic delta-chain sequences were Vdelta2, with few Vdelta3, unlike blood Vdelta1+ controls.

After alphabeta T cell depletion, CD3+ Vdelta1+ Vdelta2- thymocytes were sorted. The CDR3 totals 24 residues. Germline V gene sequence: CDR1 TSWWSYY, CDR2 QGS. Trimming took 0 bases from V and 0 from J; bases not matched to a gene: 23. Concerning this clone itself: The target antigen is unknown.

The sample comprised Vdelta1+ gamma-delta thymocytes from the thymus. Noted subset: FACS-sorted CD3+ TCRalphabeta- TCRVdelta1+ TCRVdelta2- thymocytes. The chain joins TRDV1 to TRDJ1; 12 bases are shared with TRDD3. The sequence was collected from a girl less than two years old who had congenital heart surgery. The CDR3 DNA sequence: TGTGCTCTTGGGGAACTAACCACGTCCCGGGCTGGGGGATACGCTCCGATTTACACCGATAAACTCATCTTT. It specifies CALGELTTSRAGGYAPIYTDKLIF.